The clone carrying this TCR beta chain was observed a few times. Its antigen is still unknown. Sequencing targeted expressed TCRB transcripts, as all isolated RNA had been reverse transcribed. This table comes from immunoSEQ multiplex PCR, and its TCRdb copy is limited to in-frame clones, with some not included. The table records approximately 280,000 clones, about 15% of them present only once. The CDR3 runs 13 residues. V shed 3 bases and J shed 0 bases, with 6 bases lying between them. Germline CDR1 reads SGHTA; CDR2 reads FQGNSA. The data were obtained in a study of beta chain features in type 1 diabetes. Study-wide findings and caveats: People with Type 1 diabetes carried modestly yet significantly shorter TCRB CDR3s in all four CD4+ subsets.

Sequenced input: naive CD4+ T cells from blood. The receptor's source is a man between 18 and 35 years old with type 1 diabetes. The chain couples TRBV7-2 to TRBJ2-7, with no clear D. CDR3: CASSFSRSYEQYF. CDR3 bases: TGTGCCAGCAGCTTCAGTCGCTCCTACGAGCAGTACTTC. The variable domain in full, with the rest retrieved from reference TRBV7-2 and TRBJ2-7, is GAGVSQSPSNKVTEKGKDVELRCDPISGHTALYWYRQSLGQGLEFLIYFQGNSAPDKSGLPSDRFSAERTGGSVSTLTIQRTQQEDSAVYLCASSFSRSYEQYFGPGTRLTVT.